This entry concerns a single T cell receptor beta chain. The target antigen is unknown. The same CDR3 can be traced to other DNA sequences in this sample. The data were taken from a study of T cell responses to AZD1222 COVID-19 vaccine. Study-level points and caveats: The study found vaccine-associated CD4 TCRs spanning spike, dominant at 160-218 and 743-854. Clonal diversity was possibly underestimated, and white British individuals and females predominated among donors.

The CDR3 covers 13 residues. Germline assignment: CDR1 MGHDK and CDR2 SYGVNS. V was pared by 1 base and J by 7 bases, with 8 bases between. TCRdb keeps only in-frame clones here, not all; method: immunoSEQ multiplex PCR. The sample yields approximately 150,000 clones, around 90% seen once. The chain is built from TRBV25-1 and TRBJ1-5; D is ambiguous. The TCR sequence derives from an adult who received the MenACWY meningococcal vaccine as a control. Sequencing used peripheral blood, obtained 28 days after the second dose of the MenACWY control vaccine. The DNA for the CDR3 is TGTGCCAGCAGTGAATTCGCCGGCCAGCCCCAGCATTTT. It encodes CASSEFAGQPQHF.